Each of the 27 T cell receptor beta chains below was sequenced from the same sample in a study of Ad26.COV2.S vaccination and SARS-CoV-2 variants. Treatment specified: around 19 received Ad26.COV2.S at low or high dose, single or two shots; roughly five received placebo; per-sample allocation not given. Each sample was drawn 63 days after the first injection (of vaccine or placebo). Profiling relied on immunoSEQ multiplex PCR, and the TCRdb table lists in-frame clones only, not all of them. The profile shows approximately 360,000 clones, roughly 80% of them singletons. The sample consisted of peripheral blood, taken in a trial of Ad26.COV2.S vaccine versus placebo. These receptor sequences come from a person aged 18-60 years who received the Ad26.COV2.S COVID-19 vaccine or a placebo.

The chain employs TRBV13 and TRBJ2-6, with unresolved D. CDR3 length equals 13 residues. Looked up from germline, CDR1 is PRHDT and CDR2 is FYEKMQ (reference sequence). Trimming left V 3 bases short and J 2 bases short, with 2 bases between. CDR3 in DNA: TGTGCCAGCAGCTTTACTGGGGCCAACGTCCTGACTTTC. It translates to CASSFTGANVLTF.

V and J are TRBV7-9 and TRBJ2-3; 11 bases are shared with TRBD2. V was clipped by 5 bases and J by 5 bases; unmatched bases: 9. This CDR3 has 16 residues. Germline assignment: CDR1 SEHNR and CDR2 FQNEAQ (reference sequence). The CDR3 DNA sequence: TGTGCCAGCAGCCCCCGGCTAGCGGGAGGTATAGATACGCAGTATTTT. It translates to CASSPRLAGGIDTQYF.

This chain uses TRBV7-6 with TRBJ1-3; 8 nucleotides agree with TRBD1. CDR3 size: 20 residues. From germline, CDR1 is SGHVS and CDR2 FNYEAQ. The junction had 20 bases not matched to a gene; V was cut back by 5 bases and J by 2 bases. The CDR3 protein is CASSPVQTGGPQVTGNTIYF. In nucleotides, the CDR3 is TGTGCCAGCAGCCCTGTTCAAACAGGGGGTCCCCAGGTCACTGGAAACACCATATATTTT.

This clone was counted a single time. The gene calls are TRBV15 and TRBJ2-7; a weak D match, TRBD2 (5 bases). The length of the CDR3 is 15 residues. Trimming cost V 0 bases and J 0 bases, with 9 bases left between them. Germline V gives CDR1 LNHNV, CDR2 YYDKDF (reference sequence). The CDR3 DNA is TGTGCCACCAGCAGAGATCGGAGCGGCTCCTACGAGCAGTACTTC. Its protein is CATSRDRSGSYEQYF.

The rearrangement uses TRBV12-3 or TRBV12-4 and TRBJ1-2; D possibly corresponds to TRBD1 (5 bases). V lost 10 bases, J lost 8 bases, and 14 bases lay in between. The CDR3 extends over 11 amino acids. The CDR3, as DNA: TGTGCCACCACCATGGGGACGGGCTACACCTTC. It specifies CATTMGTGYTF.

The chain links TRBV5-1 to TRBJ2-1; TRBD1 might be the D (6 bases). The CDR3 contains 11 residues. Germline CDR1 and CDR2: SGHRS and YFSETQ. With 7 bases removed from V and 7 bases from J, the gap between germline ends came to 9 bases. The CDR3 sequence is CASLRGNEQFF. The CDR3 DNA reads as TGCGCCAGCCTTAGGGGGAATGAGCAGTTCTTC. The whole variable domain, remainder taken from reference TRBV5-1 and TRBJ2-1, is KAGVTQTPRYLIKTRGQQVTLSCSPISGHRSVSWYQQTPGQGLQFLFEYFSETQRNKGNFPGRFSGRQFSNSRSEMNVSTLELGDSALYLCASLRGNEQFFGPGTRLTVL.

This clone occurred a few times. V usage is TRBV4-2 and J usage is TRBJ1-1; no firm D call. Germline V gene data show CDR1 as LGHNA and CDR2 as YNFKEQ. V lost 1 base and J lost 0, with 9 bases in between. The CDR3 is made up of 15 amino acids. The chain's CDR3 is CASSQVSDMNTEAFF. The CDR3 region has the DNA TGTGCCAGCAGCCAAGTATCCGATATGAACACTGAAGCTTTCTTT.

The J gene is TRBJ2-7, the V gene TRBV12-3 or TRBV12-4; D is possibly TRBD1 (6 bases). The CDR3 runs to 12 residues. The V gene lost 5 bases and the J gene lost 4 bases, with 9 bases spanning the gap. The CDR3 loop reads CASSQRGYEQYF. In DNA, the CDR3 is TGTGCCAGCAGTCAGAGGGGGTACGAGCAGTACTTC.

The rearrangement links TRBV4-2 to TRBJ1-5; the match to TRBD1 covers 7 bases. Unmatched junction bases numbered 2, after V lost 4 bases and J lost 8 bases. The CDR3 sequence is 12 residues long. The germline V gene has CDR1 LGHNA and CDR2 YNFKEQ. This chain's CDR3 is CASSRTGEPQHF. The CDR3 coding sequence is TGTGCCAGCAGCCGAACAGGGGAGCCCCAGCATTTT.

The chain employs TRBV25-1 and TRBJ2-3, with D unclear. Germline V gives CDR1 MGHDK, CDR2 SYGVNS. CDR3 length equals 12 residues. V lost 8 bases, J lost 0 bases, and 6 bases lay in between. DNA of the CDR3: TGTGCCAGCCCAAAGAGCACAGATACGCAGTATTTT. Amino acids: CASPKSTDTQYF.

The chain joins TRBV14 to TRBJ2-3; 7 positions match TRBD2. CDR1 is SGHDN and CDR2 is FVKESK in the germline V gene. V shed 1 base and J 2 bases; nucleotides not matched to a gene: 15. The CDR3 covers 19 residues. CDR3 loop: CASSQARPWREGPTDTQYF. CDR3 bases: TGTGCCAGCAGCCAAGCCCGCCCATGGAGGGAGGGCCCCACAGATACGCAGTATTTT.

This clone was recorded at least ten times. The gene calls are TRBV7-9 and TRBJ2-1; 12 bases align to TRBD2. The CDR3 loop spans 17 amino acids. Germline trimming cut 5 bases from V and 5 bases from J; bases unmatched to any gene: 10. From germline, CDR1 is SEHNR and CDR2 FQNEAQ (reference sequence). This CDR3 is CASSPRRLAGEDNEQFF. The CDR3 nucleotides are TGTGCCAGCAGCCCCCGCCGACTAGCGGGAGAGGACAATGAGCAGTTCTTC.

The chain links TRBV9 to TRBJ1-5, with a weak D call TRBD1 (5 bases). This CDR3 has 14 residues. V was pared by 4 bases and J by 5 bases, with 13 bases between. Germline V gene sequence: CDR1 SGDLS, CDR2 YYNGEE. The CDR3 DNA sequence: TGTGCCAGCAGCCAACACGGAGGGGATCAGCCCCAGCATTTT. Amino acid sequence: CASSQHGGDQPQHF.

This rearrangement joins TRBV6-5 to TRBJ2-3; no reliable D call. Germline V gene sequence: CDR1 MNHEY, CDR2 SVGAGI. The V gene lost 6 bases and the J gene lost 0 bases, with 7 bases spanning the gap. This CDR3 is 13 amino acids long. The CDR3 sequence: CASRQPSTDTQYF. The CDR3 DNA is TGTGCCAGCAGACAACCGAGCACAGATACGCAGTATTTT.

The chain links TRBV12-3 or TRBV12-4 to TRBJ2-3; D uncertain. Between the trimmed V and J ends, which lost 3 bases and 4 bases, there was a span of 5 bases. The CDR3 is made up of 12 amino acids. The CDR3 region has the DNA TGTGCCAGCAGTTTGAGTCCAGATACGCAGTATTTT. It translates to CASSLSPDTQYF.

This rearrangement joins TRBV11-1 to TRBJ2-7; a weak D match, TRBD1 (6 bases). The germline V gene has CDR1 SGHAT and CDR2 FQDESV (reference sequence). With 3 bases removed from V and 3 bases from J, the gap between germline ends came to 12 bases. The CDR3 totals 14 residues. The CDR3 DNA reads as TGTGCCAGCAGCTTGAGGGGGTCCTTCTACGAGCAGTACTTC. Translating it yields CASSLRGSFYEQYF.

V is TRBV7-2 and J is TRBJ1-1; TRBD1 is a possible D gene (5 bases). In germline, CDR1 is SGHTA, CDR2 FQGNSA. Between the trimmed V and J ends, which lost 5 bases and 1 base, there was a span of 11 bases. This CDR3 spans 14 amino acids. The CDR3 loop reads CASSPGRRNTEAFF. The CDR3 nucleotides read TGTGCCAGCAGCCCGGGACGGAGGAACACTGAAGCTTTCTTT.

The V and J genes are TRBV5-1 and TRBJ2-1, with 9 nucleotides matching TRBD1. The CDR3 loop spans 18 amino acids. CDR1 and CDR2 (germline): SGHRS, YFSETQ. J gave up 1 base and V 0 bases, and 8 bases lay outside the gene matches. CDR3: CASSLVGQGRGSYNEQFF. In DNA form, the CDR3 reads TGCGCCAGCAGCTTGGTGGGACAGGGCCGTGGGTCCTACAATGAGCAGTTCTTC. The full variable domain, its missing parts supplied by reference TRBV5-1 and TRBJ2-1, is KAGVTQTPRYLIKTRGQQVTLSCSPISGHRSVSWYQQTPGQGLQFLFEYFSETQRNKGNFPGRFSGRQFSNSRSEMNVSTLELGDSALYLCASSLVGQGRGSYNEQFFGPGTRLTVL.

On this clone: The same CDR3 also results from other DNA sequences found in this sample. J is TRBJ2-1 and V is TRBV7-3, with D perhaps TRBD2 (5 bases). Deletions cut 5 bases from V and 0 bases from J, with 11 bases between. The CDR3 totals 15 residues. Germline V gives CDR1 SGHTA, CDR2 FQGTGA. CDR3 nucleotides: TGTGCCAGCAGCCTCAGCGGAAGCTCCTACAATGAGCAGTTCTTC. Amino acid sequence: CASSLSGSSYNEQFF.

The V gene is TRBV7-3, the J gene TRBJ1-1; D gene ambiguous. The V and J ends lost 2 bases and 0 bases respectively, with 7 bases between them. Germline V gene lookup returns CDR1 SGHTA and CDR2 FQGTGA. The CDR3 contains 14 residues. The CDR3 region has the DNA TGTGCCAGCAGCTTAGGGGTCATGAACACTGAAGCTTTCTTT. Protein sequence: CASSLGVMNTEAFF.

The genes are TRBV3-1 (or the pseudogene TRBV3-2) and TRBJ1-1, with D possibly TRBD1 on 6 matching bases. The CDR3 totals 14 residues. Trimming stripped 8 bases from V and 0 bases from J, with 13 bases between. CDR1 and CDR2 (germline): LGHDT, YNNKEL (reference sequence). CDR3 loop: CASGDPGVNTEAFF. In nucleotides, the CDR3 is TGTGCCAGCGGCGACCCAGGGGTGAACACTGAAGCTTTCTTT.

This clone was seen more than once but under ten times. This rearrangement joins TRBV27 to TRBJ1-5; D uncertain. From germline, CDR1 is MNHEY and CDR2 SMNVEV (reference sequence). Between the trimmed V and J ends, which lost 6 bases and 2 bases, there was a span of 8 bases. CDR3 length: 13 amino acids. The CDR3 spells CASRENGNQPQHF. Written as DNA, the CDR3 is TGTGCCAGCAGAGAGAACGGCAATCAGCCCCAGCATTTT.

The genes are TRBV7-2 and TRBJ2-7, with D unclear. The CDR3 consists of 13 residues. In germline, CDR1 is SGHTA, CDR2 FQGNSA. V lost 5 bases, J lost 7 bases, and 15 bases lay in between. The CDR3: CASSPSPVWEQYF. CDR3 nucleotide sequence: TGTGCCAGCAGCCCCTCCCCGGTGTGGGAGCAGTACTTC.

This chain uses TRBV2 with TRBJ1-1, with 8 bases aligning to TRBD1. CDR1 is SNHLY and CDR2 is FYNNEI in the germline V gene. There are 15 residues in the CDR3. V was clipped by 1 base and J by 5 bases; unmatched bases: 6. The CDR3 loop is CASSEDQGAETEAFF. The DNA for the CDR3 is TGTGCCAGCAGTGAAGACCAGGGGGCAGAAACTGAAGCTTTCTTT.

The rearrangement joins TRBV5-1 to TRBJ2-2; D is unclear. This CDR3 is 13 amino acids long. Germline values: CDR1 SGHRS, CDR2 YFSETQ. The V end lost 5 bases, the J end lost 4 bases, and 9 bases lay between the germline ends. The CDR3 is CASRRGITGELFF. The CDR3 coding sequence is TGCGCCAGCAGGCGAGGAATCACCGGGGAGCTGTTTTTT.

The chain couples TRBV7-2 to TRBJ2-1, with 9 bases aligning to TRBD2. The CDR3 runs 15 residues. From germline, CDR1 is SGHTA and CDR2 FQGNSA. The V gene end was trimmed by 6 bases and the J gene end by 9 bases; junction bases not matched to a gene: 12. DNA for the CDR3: TGTGCCAGCAGTAACCAAGCGGGGGGTCAGGGTGAGCAGTTCTTC. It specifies CASSNQAGGQGEQFF.

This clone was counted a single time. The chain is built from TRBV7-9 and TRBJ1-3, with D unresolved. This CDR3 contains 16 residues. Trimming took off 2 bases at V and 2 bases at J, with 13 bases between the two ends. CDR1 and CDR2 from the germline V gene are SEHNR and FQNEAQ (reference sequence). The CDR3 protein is CASSLTMTLTGNTIYF. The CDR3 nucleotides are TGTGCCAGCAGCTTAACCATGACTCTCACTGGAAACACCATATATTTT.